This TCR beta chain appears in the sequencing data of a study of T cells in Graves' hyperthyroidism and ophthalmopathy. Whole-study findings and limits: Using 13 V-J features, a model discriminated ophthalmopathy from stable hyperthyroidism. Blood held most thyroid clonotypes expanded above 0.001 frequency. It was a median around 6 months before onset that the model predicted ophthalmopathy.

Germline lookup yields CDR1 DFQATT and CDR2 SNEGSKA (reference sequence). Losses at the gene ends were 5 bases for V and 1 base for J; bases not matched to a gene: 4. This CDR3 contains 14 residues. Amplification of TCR beta CDR3 regions was performed using RNA transcripts as template. Researchers ran a first-round RT-PCR on the TCR CDR3 using the HTBI primer set. Using its own MiXCR run on the multiplex PCR reads, TCRdb lists one record per CDR3 protein. The sample yields hundreds of thousands of distinct CDR3 sequences, about 45% seen once. Criteria for exclusion of patients were uncontrolled infection, other autoimmune disease, pregnancy or lactation. On this clonotype itself: The target antigen is unknown.

Sequencing used peripheral blood or thyroid tissue (not recorded which). The source of this sequence is an adult man with Graves' disease, either hyperthyroidism or ophthalmopathy (not recorded which). V gene TRBV20-1 combines with J gene TRBJ1-3, with 8 bases lining up with TRBD1. The CDR3 protein is CSAAGQGSGNTIYF. The DNA for the CDR3 is TGCAGTGCTGCCGGACAGGGTTCTGGAAACACCATATATTTT.